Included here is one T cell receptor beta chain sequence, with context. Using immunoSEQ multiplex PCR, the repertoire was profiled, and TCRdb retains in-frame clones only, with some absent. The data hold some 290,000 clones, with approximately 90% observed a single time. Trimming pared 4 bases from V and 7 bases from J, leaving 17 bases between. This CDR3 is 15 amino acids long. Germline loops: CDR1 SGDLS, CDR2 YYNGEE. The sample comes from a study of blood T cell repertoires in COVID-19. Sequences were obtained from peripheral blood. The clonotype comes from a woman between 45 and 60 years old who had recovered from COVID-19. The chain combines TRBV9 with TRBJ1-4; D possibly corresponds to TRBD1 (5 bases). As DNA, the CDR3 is TGTGCCAGCAGCTCCTCCAGGGATGATAGTGAAAAACTGTTTTTT. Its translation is CASSSSRDDSEKLFF.